This T cell receptor (beta chain) was found in a study of control samples from healthy donors and cancer patients. Assay: immunoSEQ multiplex PCR; the TCRdb copy retains only in-frame clones and omits some. Of about 170,000 clones listed, more than 90% are singletons. In germline, CDR1 is SEHNR, CDR2 FQNEAQ (reference sequence). V lost 5 bases, J lost 4 bases, and 5 bases stayed unmatched. The CDR3 runs 15 residues. This TCR was recovered from a woman aged 35 to 49 in good health. The source material was blood. V is TRBV7-9 and J is TRBJ2-1, with 10 positions matching TRBD2. CDR3 amino acids: CASSVNSGGYNEQFF. The CDR3 DNA is TGTGCCAGCAGCGTCAATAGCGGGGGGTACAATGAGCAGTTCTTC.